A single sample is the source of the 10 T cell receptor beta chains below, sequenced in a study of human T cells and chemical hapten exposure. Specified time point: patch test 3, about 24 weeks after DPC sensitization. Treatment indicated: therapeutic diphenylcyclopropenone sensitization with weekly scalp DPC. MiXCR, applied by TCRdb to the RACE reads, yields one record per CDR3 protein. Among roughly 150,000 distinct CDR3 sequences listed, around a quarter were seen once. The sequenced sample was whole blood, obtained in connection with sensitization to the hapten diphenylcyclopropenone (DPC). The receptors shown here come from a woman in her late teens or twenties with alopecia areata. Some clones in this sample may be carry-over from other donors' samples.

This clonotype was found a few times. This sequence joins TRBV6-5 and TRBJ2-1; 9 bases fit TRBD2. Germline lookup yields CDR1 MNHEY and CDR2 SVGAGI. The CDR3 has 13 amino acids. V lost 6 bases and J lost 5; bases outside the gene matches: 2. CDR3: CASSPSGDNEQFF. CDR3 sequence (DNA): TGTGCCAGCAGCCCTAGCGGGGACAATGAGCAGTTCTTC.

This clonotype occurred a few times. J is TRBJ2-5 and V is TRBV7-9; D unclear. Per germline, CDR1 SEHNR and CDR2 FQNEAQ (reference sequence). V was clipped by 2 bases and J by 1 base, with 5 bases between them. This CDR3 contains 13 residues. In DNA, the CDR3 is TGTGCCAGCAGCTTAAAGGGCCAAGAGACCCAGTACTTC. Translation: CASSLKGQETQYF.

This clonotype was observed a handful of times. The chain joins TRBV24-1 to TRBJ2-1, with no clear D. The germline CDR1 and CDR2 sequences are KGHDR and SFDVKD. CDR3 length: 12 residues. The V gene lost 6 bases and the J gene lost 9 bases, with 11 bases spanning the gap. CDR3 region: CATSPFPPEQFF. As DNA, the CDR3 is TGTGCCACCAGTCCCTTTCCCCCTGAGCAGTTCTTC.

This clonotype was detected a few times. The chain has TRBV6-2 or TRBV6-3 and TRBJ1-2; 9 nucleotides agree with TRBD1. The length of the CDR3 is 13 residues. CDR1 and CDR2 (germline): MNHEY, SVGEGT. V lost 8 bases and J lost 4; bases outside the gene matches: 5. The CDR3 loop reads CASRMTGGYGYTF. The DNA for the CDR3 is TGTGCCAGCCGGATGACAGGGGGCTATGGCTACACCTTC.

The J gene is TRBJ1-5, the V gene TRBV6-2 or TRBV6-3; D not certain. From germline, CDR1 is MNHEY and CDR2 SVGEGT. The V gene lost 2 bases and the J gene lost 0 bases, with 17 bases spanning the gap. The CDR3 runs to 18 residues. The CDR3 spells CASSYRSKRGYSNQPQHF. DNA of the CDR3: TGTGCCAGCAGTTACCGATCTAAGCGAGGTTATAGCAATCAGCCCCAGCATTTT.

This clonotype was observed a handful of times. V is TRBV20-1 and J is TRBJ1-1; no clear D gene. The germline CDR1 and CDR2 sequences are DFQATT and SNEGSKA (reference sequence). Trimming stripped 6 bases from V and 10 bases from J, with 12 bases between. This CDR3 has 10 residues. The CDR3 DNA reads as TGCAGTGCCAATTTAGCGAGAGCTTTCTTT. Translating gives CSANLARAFF.

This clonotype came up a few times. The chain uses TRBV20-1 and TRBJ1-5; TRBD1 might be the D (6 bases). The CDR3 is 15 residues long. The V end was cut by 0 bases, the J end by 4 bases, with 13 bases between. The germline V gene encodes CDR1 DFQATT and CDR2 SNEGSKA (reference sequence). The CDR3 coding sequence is TGCAGTGCTAGAGAAACAGGGCGAGTAAATCAGCCCCAGCATTTT. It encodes CSARETGRVNQPQHF.

CDR3 in DNA: TGTGCCAGCAGTTTAAGGGTGTTAGCGAGGGACAATGAGCAGTTCTTC. It translates to CASSLRVLARDNEQFF. The chain employs TRBV12-3 or TRBV12-4 and TRBJ2-1, with D perhaps matching TRBD2 (5 bases). The CDR3 covers 16 residues. V was trimmed by 2 bases and J by 5 bases, leaving 16 bases between them.

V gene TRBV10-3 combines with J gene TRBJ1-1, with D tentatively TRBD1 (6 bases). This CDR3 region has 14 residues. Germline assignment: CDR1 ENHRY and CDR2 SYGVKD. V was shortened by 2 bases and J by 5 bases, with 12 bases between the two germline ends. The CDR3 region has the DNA TGTGCCATCAGTGAGCTGGGGGCAGAGACTGAAGCTTTCTTT. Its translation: CAISELGAETEAFF.

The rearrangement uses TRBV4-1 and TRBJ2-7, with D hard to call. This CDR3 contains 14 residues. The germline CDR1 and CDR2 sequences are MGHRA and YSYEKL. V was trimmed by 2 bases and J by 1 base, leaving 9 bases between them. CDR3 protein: CASSQPTESYEQYF. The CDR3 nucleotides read TGCGCCAGCAGCCAACCCACAGAGTCCTACGAGCAGTACTTC.